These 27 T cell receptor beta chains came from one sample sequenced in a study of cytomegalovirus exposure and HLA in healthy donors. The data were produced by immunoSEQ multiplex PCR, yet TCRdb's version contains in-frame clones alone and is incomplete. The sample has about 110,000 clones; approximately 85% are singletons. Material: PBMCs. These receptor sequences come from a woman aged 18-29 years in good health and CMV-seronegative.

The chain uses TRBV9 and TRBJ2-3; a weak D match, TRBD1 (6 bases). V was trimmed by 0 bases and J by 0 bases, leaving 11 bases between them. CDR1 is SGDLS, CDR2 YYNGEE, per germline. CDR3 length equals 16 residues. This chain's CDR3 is CASSVAAGESTDTQYF. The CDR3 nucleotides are TGTGCCAGCAGCGTAGCTGCAGGGGAAAGCACAGATACGCAGTATTTT.

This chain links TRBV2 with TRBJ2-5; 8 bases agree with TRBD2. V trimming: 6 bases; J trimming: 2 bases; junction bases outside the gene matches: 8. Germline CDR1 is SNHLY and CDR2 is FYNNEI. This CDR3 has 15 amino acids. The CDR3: CASSPGRGAQETQYF. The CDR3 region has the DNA TGTGCCAGCAGCCCGGGGCGGGGGGCACAAGAGACCCAGTACTTC.

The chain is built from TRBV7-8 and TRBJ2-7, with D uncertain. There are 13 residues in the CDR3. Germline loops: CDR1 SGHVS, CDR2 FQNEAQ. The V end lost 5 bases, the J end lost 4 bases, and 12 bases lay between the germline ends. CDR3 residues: CASSPQVLYEQYF. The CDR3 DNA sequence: TGTGCCAGCAGCCCCCAGGTCCTATACGAGCAGTACTTC.

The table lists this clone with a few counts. CDR3 sequence reads: CASSPEEAYYGYTF. The CDR3 DNA sequence: TGCGCCAGCAGCCCGGAGGAGGCCTACTATGGCTACACCTTC. The rearrangement links TRBV5-1 to TRBJ1-2; D unresolved. V was clipped by 4 bases and J by 3 bases, with 13 bases between them. The CDR3 has 14 residues. CDR1 is SGHRS, CDR2 YFSETQ, per germline. Drawing the rest from reference TRBV5-1 and TRBJ1-2, the complete variable domain is KAGVTQTPRYLIKTRGQQVTLSCSPISGHRSVSWYQQTPGQGLQFLFEYFSETQRNKGNFPGRFSGRQFSNSRSEMNVSTLELGDSALYLCASSPEEAYYGYTFGSGTRLTVV.

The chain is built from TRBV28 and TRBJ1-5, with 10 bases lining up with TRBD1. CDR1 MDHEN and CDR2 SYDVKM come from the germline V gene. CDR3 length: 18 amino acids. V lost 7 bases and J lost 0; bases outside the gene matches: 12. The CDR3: CASTDRGRGDYSNQPQHF. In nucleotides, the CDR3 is TGTGCCAGCACTGACAGGGGGCGCGGGGATTATAGCAATCAGCCCCAGCATTTT.

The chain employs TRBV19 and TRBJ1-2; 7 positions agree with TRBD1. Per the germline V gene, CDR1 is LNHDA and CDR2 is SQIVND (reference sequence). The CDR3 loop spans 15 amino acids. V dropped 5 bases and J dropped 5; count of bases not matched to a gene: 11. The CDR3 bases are TGTGCCAGTAGTGGCCGTCAGGGGGGAACTTATGGCTACACCTTC. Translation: CASSGRQGGTYGYTF.

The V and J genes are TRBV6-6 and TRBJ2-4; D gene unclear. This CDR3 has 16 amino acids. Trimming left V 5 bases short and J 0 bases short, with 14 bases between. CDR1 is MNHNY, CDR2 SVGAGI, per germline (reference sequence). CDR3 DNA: TGTGCCAGCAGTCCACGGAGTTCCTCAGCCAAAAACATTCAGTACTTC. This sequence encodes CASSPRSSSAKNIQYF.

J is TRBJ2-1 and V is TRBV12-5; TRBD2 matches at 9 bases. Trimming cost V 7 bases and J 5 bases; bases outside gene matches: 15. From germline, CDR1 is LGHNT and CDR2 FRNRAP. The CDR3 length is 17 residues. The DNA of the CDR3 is TGTGCTAGTGCCCCCGCCGCTCGCGGGGGGGCCGACAATGAGCAGTTCTTC. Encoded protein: CASAPAARGGADNEQFF.

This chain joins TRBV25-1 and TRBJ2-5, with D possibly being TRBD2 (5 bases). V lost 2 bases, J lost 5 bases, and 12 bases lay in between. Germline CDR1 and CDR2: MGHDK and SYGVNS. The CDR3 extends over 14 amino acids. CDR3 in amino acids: CASSETPSTETQYF. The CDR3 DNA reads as TGTGCCAGCAGTGAAACTCCTAGCACTGAGACCCAGTACTTC.

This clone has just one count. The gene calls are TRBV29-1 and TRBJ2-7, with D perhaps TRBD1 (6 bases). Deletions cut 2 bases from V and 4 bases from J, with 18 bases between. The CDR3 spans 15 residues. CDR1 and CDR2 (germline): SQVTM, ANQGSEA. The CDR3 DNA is TGCAGCGTTGAAAGGTCAGGGAGCAGGGGTTACGAGCAGTACTTC. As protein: CSVERSGSRGYEQYF.

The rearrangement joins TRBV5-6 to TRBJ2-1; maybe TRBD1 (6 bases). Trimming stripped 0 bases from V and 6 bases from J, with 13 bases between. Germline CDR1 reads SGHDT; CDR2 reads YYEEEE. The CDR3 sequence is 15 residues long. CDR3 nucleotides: TGTGCCAGCAGCTTGGACAACAGGGTTAGCAATGAGCAGTTCTTC. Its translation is CASSLDNRVSNEQFF.

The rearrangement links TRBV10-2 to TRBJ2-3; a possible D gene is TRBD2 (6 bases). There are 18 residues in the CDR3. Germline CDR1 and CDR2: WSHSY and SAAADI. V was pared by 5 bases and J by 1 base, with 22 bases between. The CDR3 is CASSPFQSPGLGTDTQYF. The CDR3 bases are TGCGCCAGCAGTCCCTTCCAGTCCCCGGGACTTGGCACAGATACGCAGTATTTT.

CDR3 nucleotides: TGTGCCAGCAGCTTGGTGCAGGGCGTGGGGAACACTGAAGCTTTCTTT. Protein sequence: CASSLVQGVGNTEAFF. The J gene is TRBJ1-1, the V gene TRBV5-6, with D possibly TRBD1 on 5 matching bases. Germline V CDR1 and CDR2: SGHDT, YYEEEE. V lost 0 bases and J 1 base, leaving 13 bases between the germline ends. The CDR3 spans 16 residues.

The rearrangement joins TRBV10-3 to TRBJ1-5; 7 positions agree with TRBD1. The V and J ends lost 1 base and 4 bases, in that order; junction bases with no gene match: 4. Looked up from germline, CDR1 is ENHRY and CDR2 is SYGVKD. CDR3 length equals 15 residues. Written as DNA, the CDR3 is TGTGCCATCAGTGAGTTGTGGACAGGAAATCAGCCCCAGCATTTT. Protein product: CAISELWTGNQPQHF.

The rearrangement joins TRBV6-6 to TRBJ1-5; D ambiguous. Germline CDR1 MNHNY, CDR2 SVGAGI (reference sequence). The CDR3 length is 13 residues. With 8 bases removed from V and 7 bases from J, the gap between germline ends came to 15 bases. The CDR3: CASSNAPGQPQHF. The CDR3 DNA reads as TGTGCCAGCTCGAACGCTCCGGGGCAGCCCCAGCATTTT.

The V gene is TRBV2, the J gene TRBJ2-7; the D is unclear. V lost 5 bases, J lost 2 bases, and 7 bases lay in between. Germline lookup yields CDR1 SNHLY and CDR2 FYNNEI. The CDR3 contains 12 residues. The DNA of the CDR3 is TGTGCCAGCAGTCCAGTGGCCTACGAGCAGTACTTC. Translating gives CASSPVAYEQYF. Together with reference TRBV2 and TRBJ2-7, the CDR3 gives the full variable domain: EPEVTQTPSHQVTQMGQEVILRCVPISNHLYFYWYRQILGQKVEFLVSFYNNEISEKSEIFDDQFSVERPDGSNFTLKIRSTKLEDSAMYFCASSPVAYEQYFGPGTRLTVT.

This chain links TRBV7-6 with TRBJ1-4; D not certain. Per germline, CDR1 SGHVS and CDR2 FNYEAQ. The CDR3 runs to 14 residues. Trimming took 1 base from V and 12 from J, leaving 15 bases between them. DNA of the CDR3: TGTGCCAGCAGCTTAGGCTCCTCGGGAGGGCAACTGTTTTTT. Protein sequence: CASSLGSSGGQLFF.

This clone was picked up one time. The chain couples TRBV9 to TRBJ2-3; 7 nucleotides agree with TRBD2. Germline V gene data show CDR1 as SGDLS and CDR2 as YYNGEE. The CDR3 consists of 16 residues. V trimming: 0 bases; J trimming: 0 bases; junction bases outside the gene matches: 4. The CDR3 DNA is TGTGCCAGCAGCGTAGCCAGCGGGGCTAGCACAGATACGCAGTATTTT. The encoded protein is CASSVASGASTDTQYF.

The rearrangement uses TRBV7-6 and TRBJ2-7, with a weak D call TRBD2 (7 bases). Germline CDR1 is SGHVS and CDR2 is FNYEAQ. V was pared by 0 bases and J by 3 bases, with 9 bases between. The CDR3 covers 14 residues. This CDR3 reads CASSLAGGLYEQYF. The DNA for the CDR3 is TGTGCCAGCAGCTTAGCGGGGGGGCTCTACGAGCAGTACTTC.

In DNA, the CDR3 is TGTGCCAGCTCACCTGGACAGGGCTACGAGACCCAGTACTTC. This sequence encodes CASSPGQGYETQYF. This sequence joins TRBV18 and TRBJ2-5; 8 bases agree with TRBD1. The CDR3 length is 14 residues. Germline V gives CDR1 KGHSH, CDR2 LQKENI. V shed 3 bases, J shed 5 bases, and the junction held 5 bases outside the gene matches.

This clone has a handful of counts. DNA for the CDR3: TGTGCCAGCAGCGCCAGAACTAGTCGCGAGCAGTACTTC. Residues: CASSARTSREQYF. The gene calls are TRBV9 and TRBJ2-7, with a weak D call TRBD2 (5 bases). From germline, CDR1 is SGDLS and CDR2 YYNGEE. This CDR3 region has 13 residues. V was pared by 3 bases and J by 6 bases, with 13 bases between.

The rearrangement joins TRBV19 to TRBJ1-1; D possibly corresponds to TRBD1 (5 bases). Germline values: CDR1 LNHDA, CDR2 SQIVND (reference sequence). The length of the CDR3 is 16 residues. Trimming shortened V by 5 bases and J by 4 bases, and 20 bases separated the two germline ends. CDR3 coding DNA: TGTGCCAGTAGTCCAATCTCGGACGACGGGGGCACTGAAGCTTTCTTT. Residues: CASSPISDDGGTEAFF. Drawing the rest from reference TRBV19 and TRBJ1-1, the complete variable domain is DGGITQSPKYLFRKEGQNVTLSCEQNLNHDAMYWYRQDPGQGLRLIYYSQIVNDFQKGDIAEGYSVSREKKESFPLTVTSAQKNPTAFYLCASSPISDDGGTEAFFGQGTRLTVV.

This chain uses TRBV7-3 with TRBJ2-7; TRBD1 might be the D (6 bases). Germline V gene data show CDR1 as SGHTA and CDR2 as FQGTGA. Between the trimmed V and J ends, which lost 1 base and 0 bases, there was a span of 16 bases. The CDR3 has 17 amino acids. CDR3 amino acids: CASSLMGSPGDSYEQYF. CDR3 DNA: TGTGCCAGCAGCTTAATGGGATCTCCAGGGGACTCCTACGAGCAGTACTTC.

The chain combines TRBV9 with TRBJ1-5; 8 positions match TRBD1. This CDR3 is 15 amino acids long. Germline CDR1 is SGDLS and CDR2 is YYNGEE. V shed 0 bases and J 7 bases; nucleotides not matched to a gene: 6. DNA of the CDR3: TGTGCCAGCAGCGTAGATGGACAGGGTAAGCAGCCCCAGCATTTT. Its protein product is CASSVDGQGKQPQHF.

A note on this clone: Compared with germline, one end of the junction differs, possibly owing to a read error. The CDR3 spells CASSLYRGPGSPLHF. DNA of the CDR3: TGTGCCAGCAGCTTATACAGGGGGCCGGGGTCACCCCTCCATTTT. J is TRBJ1-6 and V is TRBV7-6, with TRBD1 matching over 9 bases. The CDR3 length is 15 residues. Germline V gene data show CDR1 as SGHVS and CDR2 as FNYEAQ.

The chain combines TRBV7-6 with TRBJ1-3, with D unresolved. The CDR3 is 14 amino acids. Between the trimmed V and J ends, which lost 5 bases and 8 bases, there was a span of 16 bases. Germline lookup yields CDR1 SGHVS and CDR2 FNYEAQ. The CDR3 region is CASSPRRLVDTIYF. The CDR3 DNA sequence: TGTGCCAGCAGCCCCCGCCGACTCGTGGACACCATATATTTT. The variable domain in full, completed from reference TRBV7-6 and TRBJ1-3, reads GAGVSQSPRYKVTKRGQDVALRCDPISGHVSLYWYRQALGQGPEFLTYFNYEAQQDKSGLPNDRFSAERPEGSISTLTIQRTEQRDSAMYRCASSPRRLVDTIYFGEGSWLTVV.

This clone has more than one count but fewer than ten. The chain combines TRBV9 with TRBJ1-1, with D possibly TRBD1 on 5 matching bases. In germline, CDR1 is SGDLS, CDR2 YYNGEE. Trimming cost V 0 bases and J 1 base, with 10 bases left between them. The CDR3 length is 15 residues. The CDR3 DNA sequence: TGTGCCAGCAGCGTAGAGGGGAACGGGAACACTGAAGCTTTCTTT. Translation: CASSVEGNGNTEAFF.